These T cell receptor beta chains were read from a single sample in a study of blood T cell repertoires in COVID-19. Clones were sequenced by immunoSEQ multiplex PCR, and TCRdb holds only the in-frame ones, with some missing. The sample holds approximately 110,000 clones, around 84% seen once. The sample taken for sequencing was peripheral blood. The origin of the receptors is a man aged 40-55 years with acute or convalescent COVID-19. The CDR3 runs from the conserved cysteine through the conserved F or W. A D gene is named only where the DNA matches it firmly. Some rows have no size entry. The others give once, few or many, or a class for an expanded clone.

TRBV19,NA,TRBJ1-6,NA,TGTGCCAGTAGGTTCACAGAAAATTCACCCCTCCACTTT,CASRFTENSPLHF
TRBV18,TRBD1,TRBJ2-3,once,TGTGCCAGCTCACCACAACAGGGGCCAGATACGCAGTATTTT,CASSPQQGPDTQYF
TRBV7-3,TRBD1,TRBJ1-5,NA,TGTGCCAGCAGCTTACAGGGGGGCAATCAGCCCCAGCATTTT,CASSLQGGNQPQHF
TRBV7-9,NA,TRBJ2-6,NA,TGTGCCAGCAGCCCCCAGGGGTATGGGGCCAACGTCCTGACTTTC,CASSPQGYGANVLTF
TRBV5-4,NA,TRBJ2-1,once,TGTGCCAGCAGCTCAATACAGACCCACAATGAGCAGTTCTTC,CASSSIQTHNEQFF
TRBV19,TRBD1,TRBJ2-1,NA,TGTGCCAGTCGACAGGGGGCTGGGGATGAGCAGTTCTTC,CASRQGAGDEQFF
TRBV22-1,NA,TRBJ2-7,NA,TGTCCTGGGAGCGCATACGGGACAGTCTACGAGCAGTACTTC,CPGSAYGTVYEQYF
TRBV25-1,NA,TRBJ2-3,NA,TGTGCCACCAGTTGGGACAAGCAGGGGAGAACAGATACGCAGTATTTT,CATSWDKQGRTDTQYF
TRBV4-1,NA,TRBJ1-6,NA,TGCGCCAGCAGCCTGGGACAAAATTCACCCCTCCACTTT,CASSLGQNSPLHF
TRBV25-1,NA,TRBJ2-3,NA,TGTGCCAGCAGTAGAGGGCTGAGCACAGATACGCAGTATTTT,CASSRGLSTDTQYF
TRBV7-9,TRBD2,TRBJ2-2,NA,TGTGCCAGCAGTGAAAGACTAGCGGGGGTTATCGGCGGGGAGCTGTTTTTT,CASSERLAGVIGGELFF
TRBV10-1,NA,TRBJ2-7,NA,TGCGCCAGCAGTGATCGGGGTAGATACGAGCAGTACTTC,CASSDRGRYEQYF
TRBV4-1,NA,TRBJ1-5,NA,TGCGCCAGCAGCCAATCCGGAGGGCCACAGCCCCAGCATTTT,CASSQSGGPQPQHF
TRBV30,TRBD1,TRBJ1-5,NA,TGTGCCTGGAGTGGAGGGACAGGGGGGTTTCGTCAGCCCCAGCATTTT,CAWSGGTGGFRQPQHF
TRBV7-2,TRBD1,TRBJ2-1,NA,TGTGCCAGCAGCCAAGACAGGGGAATCAACAATGAGCAGTTCTTC,CASSQDRGINNEQFF
TRBV6-5,NA,TRBJ1-2,NA,TGTGCCAGCAGTTACTCGGGAGGGACCTATGGCTACACCTTC,CASSYSGGTYGYTF
TRBV5-1,TRBD1,TRBJ1-2,once,TGCGCCAGCAGCTTGGAAGGTCCAGGGGGAAATGGCTACACCTTC,CASSLEGPGGNGYTF
TRBV7-9,NA,TRBJ2-1,NA,TGTGCCAGCAGCTCGTTTAGCGATGAGCAGTTCTTC,CASSSFSDEQFF
TRBV25-1,TRBD1,TRBJ1-2,NA,TGTGCCAGCACCCACCGGGACAGGGCCTTAGCTAACTATGGCTACACCTTC,CASTHRDRALANYGYTF
TRBV7-8,TRBD1,TRBJ2-5,NA,TGTGCCAGCAGCATCCCCGGGACAGGGGCAGAAGAGACCCAGTACTTC,CASSIPGTGAEETQYF
TRBV5-1,TRBD2,TRBJ2-3,NA,TGCGCCAGCAGCTTAACTAGCGGGGGGGCAGATACGCAGTATTTT,CASSLTSGGADTQYF
TRBV2,TRBD2,TRBJ2-2,NA,TGTGCCAGCAGTCCTTATGTAGCGGGACAAGAGCTGTTTTTT,CASSPYVAGQELFF
TRBV4-1,TRBD1,TRBJ1-2,NA,TGCGCCAGCAGCCCATCACAAGGGACAGGGAGGAACTATGGCTACACCTTC,CASSPSQGTGRNYGYTF
TRBV6-2/TRBV6-3,NA,TRBJ2-5,NA,TGTGCCAGCAGTTACTCAGTCATGGCAAGATTCCAAGAGACCCAGTACTTC,CASSYSVMARFQETQYF
TRBV9,TRBD2,TRBJ2-2,NA,TGTGCCAGCAGCGTGGGAGGGTACACCGGGGAGCTGTTTTTT,CASSVGGYTGELFF
TRBV4-2,NA,TRBJ1-1,NA,TGTGCCAGCAGCCAAGCAGATCCTTCCACTGAAGCTTTCTTT,CASSQADPSTEAFF
TRBV19,NA,TRBJ1-2,NA,TGTGCCAGTAGTCCTAACCATGAGGGTTATGGCTACACCTTC,CASSPNHEGYGYTF
TRBV5-1,NA,TRBJ2-3,NA,TGCGCCAGCAGCCTCGACAGGGATACGCAGTATTTT,CASSLDRDTQYF
TRBV5-1,NA,TRBJ2-1,NA,TGCGCCAGCAGGCTGGCTGGGGGGGCTGGCAATGAGCAGTTCTTC,CASRLAGGAGNEQFF
TRBV11-2,NA,TRBJ2-2,NA,TGTGCCAGCAGCCTAACAGAAAGGGAGCTGTTTTTT,CASSLTERELFF
TRBV7-9,NA,TRBJ2-3,NA,TGTGCCAGCAGCTTAAGGAGGGGCATCCGGGACTCTAGCACAGATACGCAGTATTTT,CASSLRRGIRDSSTDTQYF
TRBV5-5,TRBD2,TRBJ2-5,NA,TGTGCCAGCGCCCCCGGGGGGTCAACCGCCGAGACCCAGTACTTC,CASAPGGSTAETQYF
TRBV27,NA,TRBJ2-7,NA,TGTGCCAGCAGACTAACGGGCGGGGGCTCACCACAATACTACGAGCAGTACTTC,CASRLTGGGSPQYYEQYF
TRBV3-1/TRBV3-2,NA,TRBJ2-1,NA,TGTGCCAGCAGCCAAGATTCTGAGCGGGAGCAGTTCTTC,CASSQDSEREQFF
TRBV2,NA,TRBJ1-5,many,TGTGCCAGCACGAGAAATAGCAATCAGCCCCAGCATTTT,CASTRNSNQPQHF
TRBV7-2,NA,TRBJ2-2,NA,TGTGCCAGCAGCAAGGACAGAAACACCGGGGAGCTGTTTTTT,CASSKDRNTGELFF
TRBV7-2,NA,TRBJ1-1,NA,TGTGCCAGCAGCTTCAGGGGAGCTAACACTGAAGCTTTCTTT,CASSFRGANTEAFF
TRBV15,TRBD1,TRBJ1-2,NA,TGTGCCACCAGCAGCGGCGGGACAGCGTATGGCTACACCTTC,CATSSGGTAYGYTF
TRBV19,NA,TRBJ2-7,NA,TGTGCCAGTAGTATAGACGGGGTATCCCACGAGCAGTACTTC,CASSIDGVSHEQYF
TRBV3-1/TRBV3-2,NA,TRBJ1-1,NA,TGTGCCAGCAGCCAAGAGCGTGGTTTGAACACTGAAGCTTTCTTT,CASSQERGLNTEAFF
TRBV11-2,NA,TRBJ1-3,NA,TGTGCCAGCAGCTTAGGAAACCTCGGGGACACCATATATTTT,CASSLGNLGDTIYF
TRBV4-1,NA,TRBJ1-2,NA,TGCGCCAGCAGCCAAGTATATCAGTCGGAGGACTACACCTTC,CASSQVYQSEDYTF